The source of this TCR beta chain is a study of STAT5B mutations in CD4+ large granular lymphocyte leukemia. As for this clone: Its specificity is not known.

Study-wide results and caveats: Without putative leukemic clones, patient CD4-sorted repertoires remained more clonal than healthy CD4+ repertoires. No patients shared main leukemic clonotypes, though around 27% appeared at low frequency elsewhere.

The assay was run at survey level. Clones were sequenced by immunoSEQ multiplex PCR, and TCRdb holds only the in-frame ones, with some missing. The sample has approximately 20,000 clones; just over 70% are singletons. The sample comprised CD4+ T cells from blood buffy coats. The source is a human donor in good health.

CDR3 protein: CASSQGTGGSPLHF. In DNA form, the CDR3 reads TGTGCCAGCAGCCAAGGGACAGGGGGATCACCCCTCCACTTT. The chain combines TRBV4-2 with TRBJ1-6, with TRBD1 identical over 10 bases. Germline CDR1 and CDR2: LGHNA and YNFKEQ. Trimming at V came to 1 base and at J to 10 bases, leaving 1 base not matched to a gene. There are 14 residues in the CDR3.